This TCR beta chain emerged from a study of patients and donors after allogeneic stem cell transplantation (TCRdb year 2020). This clonotype was seen at least ten times. Its binding antigen is unknown. Nothing much larger sits one base from this clone, and base qualities are not available. The library relied on RT-PCR. These reads were obtained on a NextSeq 550. The public reads were reprocessed in TCRdb via fastp at Q25 and MiXCR, keeping in-frame beta chains. Each entry is one CDR3 protein sequence, shown with its most common DNA and genes. Counted in this sample were more than 55,000 distinct CDR3 sequences; 13% of them appeared once. More than 25% of the sample is in the top ten clones. The CDR3 spans 13 residues, from the cysteine through the phenylalanine. Only CDR3 DNA is held: 39 bases, read in frame from base 1. V is shortened by 1 base, J by 4 bases, and the region joining them spans 7 bases. CDR1 and CDR2 (MNHEY, SMNVEV) derive from the germline V gene (reference sequence).

This clonotype was sampled from a human donor who was either an allogeneic HSCT recipient or a stem cell or donor lymphocyte infusion donor (not recorded which). It is not recorded whose cells these are; they may come from a transplant donor. Sequencing was done on a sample of blood, either unsorted or a sorted T cell fraction (not recorded which). The chain uses TRBV27 and TRBJ1-1; the D gene is perhaps TRBD1, from 6 matching bases. This receptor has the CDR3 CASSLLGATEAFF. The DNA is as follows: TGTGCCAGCAGTTTATTGGGGGCCACTGAAGCTTTCTTT.